Listed here are 9 T cell receptor beta chains from one sample, sequenced in a study of cytomegalovirus exposure and HLA in healthy donors. Primers for the PCR totalled 60 Vbeta and 13 Jbeta. Clones were read by immunoSEQ multiplex PCR, and TCRdb kept only the in-frame ones, dropping some. The data show about 150,000 clones, with roughly 80% seen just once and more than 2% held by the top ten. The sequenced sample consisted of PBMCs. These receptors originate from a boy aged 2-15 years in good health and CMV-seronegative.

The genes are TRBV5-1 and TRBJ1-3; the D gene is possibly TRBD1 (5 bases). V was clipped by 3 bases and J by 0 bases, with 7 bases between them. The CDR3 is 14 residues long. In germline, CDR1 is SGHRS, CDR2 YFSETQ. The chain's CDR3 is CASSSGGSGNTIYF. CDR3 nucleotide sequence: TGCGCCAGCAGCTCGGGGGGCTCTGGAAACACCATATATTTT.

This chain links TRBV4-1 with TRBJ1-1; 10 bases match TRBD1. The CDR3 runs to 15 residues. Per the germline V gene, CDR1 is MGHRA and CDR2 is YSYEKL. The V and J ends lost 3 bases and 6 bases, in that order; junction bases with no gene match: 7. The DNA for the CDR3 is TGCGCCAGCAGCCATGTGACAGGGGGCCCATCTGAAGCTTTCTTT. This sequence encodes CASSHVTGGPSEAFF.

V is TRBV6-4 and J is TRBJ2-3; D is undetermined. Looked up from germline, CDR1 is MRHNA and CDR2 is SNTAGT. Deletions cut 3 bases from V and 3 bases from J, with 10 bases between. The length of the CDR3 is 14 residues. The DNA of the CDR3 is TGTGCCAGCAGTGATGTGGCGGCGACAGATACGCAGTATTTT. It codes for CASSDVAATDTQYF.

The chain couples TRBV11-2 to TRBJ1-2; no firm D call. Trimming shortened V by 0 bases and J by 1 base, and 6 bases separated the two germline ends. The length of the CDR3 is 14 residues. Germline assignment: CDR1 SGHAT and CDR2 FQNNGV. CDR3 sequence reads: CASSLDLHNYGYTF. The CDR3 DNA reads TGTGCCAGCAGCTTAGACTTACATAACTATGGCTACACCTTC. The variable domain in full, completed from reference TRBV11-2 and TRBJ1-2, reads EAGVAQSPRYKIIEKRQSVAFWCNPISGHATLYWYQQILGQGPKLLIQFQNNGVVDDSQLPKDRFSAERLKGVDSTLKIQPAKLEDSAVYLCASSLDLHNYGYTFGSGTRLTVV.

V is TRBV11-2 and J is TRBJ1-2; 7 nucleotides agree with TRBD1. The ends lost 6 bases at V and 1 base at J; junction bases unmatched: 8. This CDR3 has 15 residues. Germline loops: CDR1 SGHAT, CDR2 FQNNGV. For the CDR3, the DNA is TGTGCCAGCAGACCACCGGGACAGAGTAACTATGGCTACACCTTC. This codes for CASRPPGQSNYGYTF.

V usage is TRBV19 and J usage is TRBJ2-7; possible D gene TRBD1, 5 bases. Between the trimmed V and J ends, which lost 2 bases and 2 bases, there was a span of 10 bases. Germline-derived CDR1 and CDR2 are LNHDA and SQIVND (reference sequence). The CDR3 runs to 14 residues. Here the CDR3 reads CASSIQGLPYEQYF. The CDR3, as DNA: TGTGCCAGTAGTATACAGGGCCTTCCCTACGAGCAGTACTTC.

V usage is TRBV9 and J usage is TRBJ2-1; tentatively, D is TRBD1 (6 bases). V was pared by 0 bases and J by 7 bases, with 17 bases between. This CDR3 spans 16 amino acids. Germline V gives CDR1 SGDLS, CDR2 YYNGEE. The DNA of the CDR3 is TGTGCCAGCAGCGTAGAGGGGAACAGGGCAGCAAATGAGCAGTTCTTC. Its translation is CASSVEGNRAANEQFF.

This chain joins TRBV10-2 and TRBJ2-1; D ambiguous. Trimming cost V 6 bases and J 14 bases, with 14 bases left between them. Germline V gene sequence: CDR1 WSHSY, CDR2 SAAADI. CDR3 length equals 11 residues. The CDR3 is CASRGELFEFF. CDR3 sequence (DNA): TGCGCCAGCAGAGGAGAACTATTCGAGTTCTTC.

This clone was detected once. The chain recombines TRBV14 with TRBJ2-5, with D possibly TRBD2 on 6 matching bases. Trimming cost V 2 bases and J 5 bases, with 15 bases left between them. The CDR3 spans 15 residues. The V gene's germline CDR1 is SGHDN and CDR2 FVKESK. CDR3: CASSQSGTEGETQYF. The DNA for the CDR3 is TGTGCCAGCAGCCAATCCGGGACTGAGGGCGAGACCCAGTACTTC.